This T cell receptor (beta chain) is drawn from a study of T-cell memory formation after mild COVID-19. TCRdb independently ran MiXCR on the 5' RACE reads; one entry per CDR3 protein. The sample has hundreds of thousands of distinct CDR3 sequences, roughly an eighth seen once. Study-level results: Clones shrinking between day 15 and 85 showed a balanced CD4/CD8 split, and those that grew later tilted toward CD4+. Among contracting clones, CD4+ were mainly CM/EM and CD8+ enriched in EMRA.

A word on this clonotype: Its specificity is not known.

The CDR3 is made up of 15 amino acids. Trimming took off 1 base at V and 2 bases at J, with 13 bases between the two ends. The germline gives CDR1 DFQATT, CDR2 SNEGSKA (reference sequence). The sequencing sample was made of PBMCs or a T cell subset sorted from them (not recorded which). The sequence was collected from a man younger than 30 who had mild COVID-19 (a few samples of this study predate the infection). Cell type and time point are not known. This rearrangement joins TRBV20-1 to TRBJ2-3; D not certain. Here the CDR3 reads CSARAHSGPTDTQYF. CDR3 DNA sequence: TGCAGTGCTAGAGCCCACTCGGGTCCCACAGATACGCAGTATTTT.